Listed below are T cell receptor beta chains from one sample, sequenced in a study of blood T cell repertoires in COVID-19. Generated by immunoSEQ multiplex PCR, the TCRdb table keeps only in-frame clones and is missing some. The table has 90,000 to 150,000 clones, 75% to 90% seen once. Specimen: peripheral blood. The source is a man in his 70s with active or convalescent COVID-19. Each CDR3 is given with its conserved first and last residue. Each record gives: D gene, J gene, V gene, clone size, CDR3 protein, CDR3 DNA. The D gene is left open where the match is weak. Size tells how often a clone was seen (once, few, many) or the class of an expanded clone, and some rows leave it out.

-,TRBJ2-7,TRBV28,-,CASSFRRGLLNYEQYF,TGTGCCAGCAGTTTCAGGAGGGGACTCTTAAACTACGAGCAGTACTTC
-,TRBJ1-4,TRBV5-1,-,CASSRLGGENEKLFF,TGCGCCAGCAGCCGATTGGGCGGGGAGAATGAAAAACTGTTTTTT
TRBD2,TRBJ2-5,TRBV18,-,CASSPPRTSGRETQYF,TGTGCCAGCTCACCCCCAAGGACTAGCGGGAGAGAGACCCAGTACTTC
-,TRBJ2-5,TRBV20-1,-,CSAPQETQYF,TGCAGTGCTCCACAAGAGACCCAGTACTTC
-,TRBJ1-1,TRBV19,-,CASSPQGWMNTEAFF,TGTGCCAGTAGTCCTCAGGGGTGGATGAACACTGAAGCTTTCTTT
-,TRBJ2-3,TRBV6-5,-,CASTLWREARDTQYF,TGTGCCAGCACCTTATGGAGGGAGGCGAGAGATACGCAGTATTTT
-,TRBJ2-7,TRBV27,-,CASSQAPQGEQYF,TGTGCCAGCTCCCAAGCGCCCCAGGGAGAGCAGTACTTC
TRBD1,TRBJ2-3,TRBV28,-,CASSLYRQGGRDTQYF,TGTGCCAGCAGTTTATACCGACAGGGGGGTCGGGATACGCAGTATTTT
-,TRBJ2-1,TRBV27,-,CASSHGGNEQFF,TGTGCCAGCAGCCACGGGGGCAATGAGCAGTTCTTC
TRBD1,TRBJ2-6,TRBV27,-,CASSLSISGTGEISGANVLTF,TGTGCCAGCAGTTTATCTATTTCAGGGACAGGGGAAATTTCTGGGGCCAACGTCCTGACTTTC
TRBD1,TRBJ2-7,TRBV16,-,CASSQVSQGVYEQYF,TGTGCCAGCAGCCAAGTTTCACAGGGGGTCTACGAGCAGTACTTC
-,TRBJ2-2,TRBV5-4,-,CASSPRSDTGELFF,TGTGCCAGCAGCCCTAGGTCTGACACCGGGGAGCTGTTTTTT
TRBD1,TRBJ1-5,TRBV28,-,CASSFGDRSLQPQHF,TGTGCCAGCAGTTTCGGGGACAGGTCATTGCAGCCCCAGCATTTT
TRBD1,TRBJ2-3,TRBV6-5,-,CASSPGTGGRNTQYF,TGTGCCAGCAGTCCCGGGACAGGGGGCCGTAATACGCAGTATTTT
TRBD1,TRBJ2-7,TRBV6-5,-,CASNTGGRYEQYF,TGTGCCAGCAATACAGGGGGGAGGTACGAGCAGTACTTC
TRBD1,TRBJ2-5,TRBV10-2,-,CASRKTGWETQYF,TGCGCCAGCAGAAAGACAGGGTGGGAGACCCAGTACTTC
TRBD2,TRBJ2-3,TRBV4-2,-,CASSLAGGYTDTQYF,TGTGCCAGCAGCCTAGCGGGAGGTTACACAGATACGCAGTATTTT
TRBD1,TRBJ1-5,TRBV12-3/TRBV12-4,-,CASNQGGGQPQHF,TGTGCCAGCAATCAGGGGGGCGGTCAGCCCCAGCATTTT
TRBD1,TRBJ1-2,TRBV20-1,once,CSASATGKDGYTF,TGCAGTGCTAGTGCGACAGGGAAGGATGGCTACACCTTC
-,TRBJ1-5,TRBV19,once,CASSRQVFNQPQHF,TGTGCCAGTAGTAGACAGGTTTTCAATCAGCCCCAGCATTTT
TRBD1,TRBJ1-6,TRBV20-1,-,CSASPLAGQGNSPLHF,TGCAGTGCTAGTCCTTTGGCGGGACAGGGTAATTCACCCCTCCACTTT
-,TRBJ1-3,TRBV2,once,CASQRELPGNTIYF,TGTGCCAGCCAAAGAGAGCTCCCTGGAAACACCATATATTTT
-,TRBJ1-6,TRBV5-1,once,CASSLEGQGGSPLHF,TGCGCCAGCAGCTTGGAAGGTCAGGGAGGATCACCCCTCCACTTT
-,TRBJ2-7,TRBV4-2,-,CASSQEGGWAEQYF,TGTGCCAGCAGCCAAGAAGGAGGTTGGGCCGAGCAGTACTTC
TRBD2,TRBJ2-2,TRBV5-1,once,CASSLWPTTSGGNTGELFF,TGCGCCAGCAGCTTGTGGCCCACGACTAGCGGGGGGAACACCGGGGAGCTGTTTTTT
-,TRBJ2-6,TRBV27,-,CASSPVPSGANVLTF,TGTGCCAGCAGTCCGGTCCCTTCCGGGGCCAACGTCCTGACTTTC
TRBD1,TRBJ1-5,TRBV18,-,CASSPSETGGMGQPQHF,TGTGCCAGCTCACCTTCCGAGACAGGGGGCATGGGTCAGCCCCAGCATTTT
TRBD2,TRBJ2-1,TRBV18,-,CASSPPSGRDNEQFF,TGTGCCAGCTCACCCCCTAGCGGGAGAGACAATGAGCAGTTCTTC
-,TRBJ1-2,TRBV15,-,CATSRDSGSNYGYTF,TGTGCCACCAGCAGAGATAGCGGTTCTAACTATGGCTACACCTTC
-,TRBJ2-2,TRBV27,-,CASSLSTIDTGELFF,TGTGCCAGCAGTTTAAGTACTATAGACACCGGGGAGCTGTTTTTT
TRBD1,TRBJ1-1,TRBV27,-,CASSRQGETIMNTEAFF,TGTGCCAGCAGCCGACAGGGGGAAACTATCATGAACACTGAAGCTTTCTTT
TRBD1,TRBJ2-7,TRBV25-1,-,CASSAGQEFHEQYF,TGTGCCAGCAGTGCTGGACAGGAGTTCCACGAGCAGTACTTC
TRBD2,TRBJ2-1,TRBV5-1,few,CASSPGLAGGAGNEQFF,TGCGCCAGCAGCCCCGGGCTAGCGGGAGGCGCGGGCAATGAGCAGTTCTTC
TRBD2,TRBJ2-5,TRBV12-3/TRBV12-4,-,CASSLGGGRTQYF,TGTGCCAGCAGTTTGGGGGGGGGTAGGACCCAGTACTTC
TRBD2,TRBJ2-7,TRBV13,-,CAPRPGGGLTYEQYF,TGCGCCCCCCGGCCCGGGGGGGGGTTAACCTACGAGCAGTACTTC
TRBD2,TRBJ2-1,TRBV6-5,-,CASRSLAESYNEQFF,TGTGCCAGCAGGTCCCTAGCGGAGTCCTACAATGAGCAGTTCTTC
TRBD2,TRBJ2-1,TRBV3-1/TRBV3-2,-,CASSPLAGTYNEQFF,TGTGCCAGCAGCCCCCTAGCGGGAACCTACAATGAGCAGTTCTTC